The source of this T cell receptor (beta chain) is a study of blood T cells in healthy people across ages. Only a few counts were recorded for this clonotype. Its antigen remains unidentified. Combining a sample-barcoded 5' primer with a J-beta primer mix, a second PCR ran for roughly 7 to 11 cycles. Every molecule of cDNA carried a tag from a template-switch adaptor with 12 random nucleotides. TCRdb passed the 5' RACE reads through MiXCR, listing each CDR3 protein once. The profile shows roughly 1,500,000 distinct CDR3 sequences, about 40% of them singletons. The trim removed 2 bases at V and 4 bases at J, leaving 4 bases unmatched. The V gene's germline CDR1 is MNHEY and CDR2 SVGAGI. The CDR3 is 14 amino acids. Study results and caveats: CMV status of donors was not determined, possibly confounding expanded clonotype changes.

V gene TRBV6-5 combines with J gene TRBJ2-5; 7 bases match TRBD2. Material: blood. This receptor was identified in a woman between 18 and 30 years old in good health. CDR3 residues: CASSYGDYLETQYF. CDR3 nucleotide sequence: TGTGCCAGCAGTTACGGGGACTATTTAGAGACCCAGTACTTC.